The 28 T cell receptor beta chains listed next were all sequenced from one sample in a study of T cells in Graves' hyperthyroidism and ophthalmopathy. Amplification targeted TCR beta CDR3 regions from RNA transcripts. During a first-round RT-PCR of the TCR CDR3, the HTBI primer set was used. TCRdb re-analysed the multiplex PCR reads in MiXCR, keeping a single row per CDR3 protein. The table shows 650,000 to 700,000 distinct CDR3 sequences, with around a sixth occurring only once. Sequencing input: blood. The receptors were sampled from a man between 50 and 59 years old with Graves' hyperthyroidism.

The genes are TRBV7-8 and TRBJ1-2, with a weak D call TRBD1 (5 bases). Trimming removed 3 bases at V and 0 bases at J, with 11 bases between. Germline lookup yields CDR1 SGHVS and CDR2 FQNEAQ. The CDR3 consists of 15 residues. CDR3 loop: CASSLGEHTNYGYTF. CDR3 bases: TGTGCCAGCAGCTTGGGGGAGCACACTAACTATGGCTACACCTTC. Drawing the rest from reference TRBV7-8 and TRBJ1-2, the complete variable domain is GAGVSQSPRYKVAKRGQDVALRCDPISGHVSLFWYQQALGQGPEFLTYFQNEAQLDKSGLPSDRFFAERPEGSVSTLKIQRTQQEDSAVYLCASSLGEHTNYGYTFGSGTRLTVV.

The sample holds a few counts of this clonotype. The chain carries TRBV5-1 and TRBJ2-2; D remains ambiguous. V was trimmed by 0 bases and J by 4 bases, leaving 10 bases between them. CDR1 is SGHRS, CDR2 YFSETQ, per germline. The CDR3 is 15 amino acids. The CDR3 is CASSLDTVSTGELFF. CDR3 nucleotides: TGCGCCAGCAGCTTGGATACAGTCAGCACCGGGGAGCTGTTTTTT.

This clonotype appeared many times. The genes are TRBV3-1 and TRBJ1-2; D gene ambiguous. The CDR3 contains 12 residues. The germline V gene has CDR1 LGHDT and CDR2 YNNKEL (reference sequence). With 0 bases removed from V and 8 bases from J, the gap between germline ends came to 7 bases. Written as DNA, the CDR3 is TGTGCCAGCAGCCAAGACAATTTGGGCTACACCTTC. Translation: CASSQDNLGYTF. Based on the CDR3 plus reference TRBV3-1 and TRBJ1-2, the full variable domain is DTAVSQTPKYLVTQMGNDKSIKCEQNLGHDTMYWYKQDSKKFLKIMFSYNNKELIINETVPNRFSPKSPDKAHLNLHINSLELGDSAVYFCASSQDNLGYTFGSGTRLTVV.

This chain uses TRBV18 with TRBJ1-5; 9 bases map to TRBD1. The CDR3 has 14 amino acids. Per germline, CDR1 KGHSH and CDR2 LQKENI. With 6 bases clipped from V and 6 bases from J, the junction kept 6 bases outside the gene matches. The CDR3: CASSYGTGRQPQHF. In DNA, the CDR3 is TGTGCCAGCTCCTATGGGACAGGGCGTCAGCCCCAGCATTTT.

This clonotype was seen a few times. This rearrangement joins TRBV6-2 or TRBV6-3 to TRBJ1-5, with D uncertain. CDR3 size: 17 residues. The V gene's germline CDR1 is MNHEY and CDR2 SVGEGT. V was clipped by 1 base and J by 2 bases, with 15 bases between them. The CDR3 region has the DNA TGTGCCAGCAGTTACTGGATGCGCCGAGAAGGCAATCAGCCCCAGCATTTT. Its translation is CASSYWMRREGNQPQHF.

This clonotype was recorded a few times. The gene calls are TRBV30 and TRBJ2-1; 10 nucleotides agree with TRBD2. V lost 7 bases to trimming and J lost 3 bases; unmatched junction nucleotides: 3. This CDR3 is built from 13 residues. Per germline, CDR1 GTSNPN and CDR2 SVGIG (reference sequence). In nucleotides, the CDR3 is TGTGCCTTTCAGCGGGAGGGCTACAATGAGCAGTTCTTC. Its protein is CAFQREGYNEQFF.

The chain couples TRBV7-9 to TRBJ1-2; 7 bases agree with TRBD1. Germline V gene lookup returns CDR1 SEHNR and CDR2 FQNEAQ (reference sequence). The CDR3 has 13 amino acids. J lost 3 bases, V lost 5 bases, and 3 bases had no gene match. CDR3 residues: CASSRDRDYGYTF. The CDR3 bases are TGTGCCAGCAGCCGAGACAGGGACTATGGCTACACCTTC. The full variable domain, its missing parts supplied by reference TRBV7-9 and TRBJ1-2, is DTGVSQNPRHKITKRGQNVTFRCDPISEHNRLYWYRQTLGQGPEFLTYFQNEAQLEKSRLLSDRFSAERPKGSFSTLEIQRTEQGDSAMYLCASSRDRDYGYTFGSGTRLTVV.

This clonotype was picked up many times. The chain employs TRBV7-2 and TRBJ2-5; tentative D call: TRBD1 (6 bases). The germline V gene encodes CDR1 SGHTA and CDR2 FQGNSA. The CDR3 contains 15 residues. With 6 bases removed from V and 1 base from J, the gap between germline ends came to 15 bases. CDR3 sequence reads: CASSQTGTPQETQYF. The CDR3 bases are TGTGCCAGCAGTCAAACCGGGACACCCCAAGAGACCCAGTACTTC.

There are many counts of this clonotype. V is TRBV24-1 and J is TRBJ1-4; no clear D. Per germline, CDR1 KGHDR and CDR2 SFDVKD. The V end lost 7 bases, the J end lost 11 bases, and 13 bases lay between the germline ends. The CDR3 has 12 amino acids. The CDR3 DNA follows: TGTGCCACCAGCGCGGCAGACGCTAAACTGTTTTTT. It specifies CATSAADAKLFF.

This clonotype was seen at least ten times. The V and J genes are TRBV28 and TRBJ2-5, with D unresolved. The ends were cut back, 3 bases at V and 1 base at J, with 3 bases in the middle. The CDR3 totals 12 residues. Germline loops: CDR1 MDHEN, CDR2 SYDVKM. CDR3 region: CASSLFQETQYF. The CDR3 DNA follows: TGTGCCAGCAGTTTGTTCCAAGAGACCCAGTACTTC.

This clonotype was observed a handful of times. The chain recombines TRBV27 with TRBJ2-1, with 9 bases lining up with TRBD2. The trim removed 6 bases at V and 6 bases at J, leaving 12 bases unmatched. Germline lookup yields CDR1 MNHEY and CDR2 SMNVEV (reference sequence). The CDR3 totals 16 residues. In DNA form, the CDR3 reads TGTGCCAGCAGAGGCATACTAGCGGGCCTTGGCAATGAGCAGTTCTTC. Amino acid sequence: CASRGILAGLGNEQFF.

The genes are TRBV28 and TRBJ1-5, with 9 bases that match TRBD1. Germline V gene data show CDR1 as MDHEN and CDR2 as SYDVKM. The V gene end was trimmed by 3 bases and the J gene end by 11 bases; junction bases not matched to a gene: 14. The CDR3 contains 16 residues. The CDR3 bases are TGTGCCAGCAGTTTCCGCCCGGGACAGGGTCTTAGGTCCCAGCATTTT. It yields the protein CASSFRPGQGLRSQHF.

This clonotype has just a few counts. The chain employs TRBV6-1 and TRBJ1-2, with a tentative D call TRBD1 (6 bases). CDR1 is MNHNS and CDR2 is SASEGT in the germline V gene. The CDR3 is 14 residues long. V was trimmed by 5 bases and J by 7 bases, leaving 17 bases between them. The CDR3 DNA reads TGTGCCAGCAGTTCAGGAGCAGGGGATATTGGCTACACCTTC. As protein: CASSSGAGDIGYTF.

The chain recombines TRBV6-2 or TRBV6-3 with TRBJ2-3; D gene ambiguous. The CDR3 runs to 18 residues. The germline gives CDR1 MNHEY, CDR2 SVGEGT. Trimming stripped 8 bases from V and 0 bases from J, with 24 bases between. The chain's CDR3 is CASQLWGYLLGSTDTQYF. CDR3 DNA sequence: TGTGCCAGCCAACTTTGGGGTTATCTACTGGGTAGCACAGATACGCAGTATTTT.

This clonotype was recorded at least ten times. V usage is TRBV28 and J usage is TRBJ2-7, with TRBD2 matching 7 bases. Germline V CDR1 and CDR2: MDHEN, SYDVKM. The CDR3 loop spans 16 amino acids. V dropped 6 bases and J dropped 2; count of bases not matched to a gene: 13. Here the CDR3 reads CASSNSGGRITYEQYF. CDR3 nucleotides: TGTGCCAGCAGCAACTCGGGGGGACGGATTACCTACGAGCAGTACTTC.

In its sample, this clonotype was seen many times. This chain links TRBV28 with TRBJ2-1, with 11 bases that match TRBD2. The CDR3 is 16 residues long. Germline V CDR1 and CDR2: MDHEN, SYDVKM. Trimming at V came to 3 bases and at J to 7 bases, leaving 8 bases not matched to a gene. The CDR3 is CASSFIGTSGRNEQFF. As DNA, the CDR3 is TGTGCCAGCAGTTTTATCGGGACTAGCGGTAGGAATGAGCAGTTCTTC. Full variable domain (rest looked up from reference TRBV28 and TRBJ2-1): DVKVTQSSRYLVKRTGEKVFLECVQDMDHENMFWYRQDPGLGLRLIYFSYDVKMKEKGDIPEGYSVSREKKERFSLILESASTNQTSMYLCASSFIGTSGRNEQFFGPGTRLTVL.

This chain joins TRBV28 and TRBJ2-2; a possible D gene is TRBD1 (6 bases). V lost 4 bases, J lost 5 bases, and 23 bases lay in between. The CDR3 contains 18 residues. The germline V gene encodes CDR1 MDHEN and CDR2 SYDVKM. CDR3 DNA: TGTGCCAGCAGTTCCACATACCTCGGACAGAGTGTTACCGGGGAGCTGTTTTTT. This codes for CASSSTYLGQSVTGELFF.

The chain is built from TRBV4-2 and TRBJ1-2; D call uncertain. Germline V gene sequence: CDR1 LGHNA, CDR2 YNFKEQ. Trimming took off 0 bases at V and 0 bases at J, with 17 bases between the two ends. This CDR3 has 18 amino acids. The CDR3 sequence: CASSQDETEALANYGYTF. The CDR3 bases are TGTGCCAGCAGCCAAGATGAAACAGAAGCCTTAGCTAACTATGGCTACACCTTC.

This clonotype was found many times. The chain carries TRBV11-2 and TRBJ2-1, with 10 bases fitting TRBD1. V was pared by 2 bases and J by 8 bases, with 6 bases of the junction left unmatched. The CDR3 totals 15 residues. Looked up from germline, CDR1 is SGHAT and CDR2 is FQNNGV. As DNA, the CDR3 is TGTGCCAGCAGCTTATTCCGGGACAGGGGCCATGAGCAGTTCTTC. Encoded protein: CASSLFRDRGHEQFF.

The V call is TRBV24-1, the J call TRBJ2-7, with TRBD1 matching 7 bases. Germline CDR1 and CDR2: KGHDR and SFDVKD. The V gene end was trimmed by 2 bases and the J gene end by 4 bases; junction bases not matched to a gene: 7. The CDR3 consists of 15 residues. CDR3 bases: TGTGCCACCAGTGATTCCCGACAGGGTGGGTACGAGCAGTACTTC. Residues: CATSDSRQGGYEQYF.

This rearrangement joins TRBV15 to TRBJ2-3; D perhaps matches TRBD2 (6 bases). Germline CDR1 and CDR2: LNHNV and YYDKDF (reference sequence). V lost 4 bases, J lost 0 bases, and 26 bases lay in between. The CDR3 is 20 residues long. The CDR3 DNA is TGTGCCACCAGCACTAGCAGAGGCGGGAAGGAGGGACTGAGCACAGATACGCAGTATTTT. Translating gives CATSTSRGGKEGLSTDTQYF.

At least ten counts were recorded for this clonotype. The chain carries TRBV5-4 and TRBJ2-5, with D perhaps TRBD1 (6 bases). Germline loops: CDR1 SGHNT, CDR2 YYREEE (reference sequence). This CDR3 spans 15 amino acids. With 10 bases removed from V and 2 bases from J, the gap between germline ends came to 21 bases. CDR3 in DNA: TGTGCCTTCCGTGGTATCGCAAGGGGGCAAGAGACCCAGTACTTC. This encodes CAFRGIARGQETQYF. Full variable domain (remainder filled in from reference TRBV5-4 and TRBJ2-5): ETGVTQSPTHLIKTRGQQVTLRCSSQSGHNTVSWYQQALGQGPQFIFQYYREEENGRGNFPPRFSGLQFPNYSSELNVNALELDDSALYLCAFRGIARGQETQYFGPGTRLLVL.

This clonotype has a handful of counts. This could be a read error, since a much larger clone is one nucleotide away. The CDR3 does not close with the conserved phenylalanine or tryptophan, likely indicating a read error. This chain connects TRBV19 to TRBJ1-1; 10 bases align to TRBD1. V was pared by 6 bases and J by 5 bases, with 6 bases of the junction left unmatched. The V gene's germline CDR1 is LNHDA and CDR2 SQIVND (reference sequence). CDR3 length: 14 amino acids. The CDR3 is CASRGPGQGTEAFL. The CDR3 region has the DNA TGTGCCAGTAGGGGTCCGGGACAGGGGACTGAAGCTTTCCTT.

This clonotype appeared many times. The gene calls are TRBV3-1 and TRBJ2-1; D could derive from TRBD1 or TRBD2 (5 bases each). Germline V gene sequence: CDR1 LGHDT, CDR2 YNNKEL (reference sequence). The CDR3 sequence is 15 residues long. Trimming shortened V by 0 bases and J by 8 bases, and 14 bases separated the two germline ends. The CDR3 DNA sequence: TGTGCCAGCAGCCAAGATGCAGCAGGGAGCGATGAGCAGTTCTTC. This translates into CASSQDAAGSDEQFF.

This clonotype has a handful of counts. The chain is built from TRBV9 and TRBJ1-6, with D perhaps TRBD1 (6 bases). The CDR3 is made up of 15 amino acids. CDR1 SGDLS and CDR2 YYNGEE come from the germline V gene. V was shortened by 0 bases and J by 5 bases, with 9 bases between the two germline ends. The CDR3 here is CASSVGAGDNSPLHF. The CDR3 bases are TGTGCCAGCAGCGTAGGGGCAGGGGATAATTCACCCCTCCACTTT.

The chain links TRBV10-3 to TRBJ2-1, with TRBD2 matching 11 bases. This CDR3 has 17 amino acids. Germline-derived CDR1 and CDR2 are ENHRY and SYGVKD. The J segment lost 2 bases and the V segment lost 2 bases, leaving 5 bases of the junction unmatched. CDR3 sequence reads: CAISERSGLAAYNEQFF. DNA for the CDR3: TGTGCCATCAGTGAGCGGTCGGGACTAGCGGCCTACAATGAGCAGTTCTTC.

This clonotype appeared many times. The chain is built from TRBV6-1 and TRBJ2-7, with 9 bases identical to TRBD2. The length of the CDR3 is 15 residues. Trimming at V came to 6 bases and at J to 2 bases, leaving 8 bases not matched to a gene. Germline CDR1 MNHNS, CDR2 SASEGT. The CDR3 bases are TGTGCCAGCAGGTTTTATGCGGGAGGGACCTACGAGCAGTACTTC. It yields the protein CASRFYAGGTYEQYF.

This clonotype was picked up many times. This chain uses TRBV7-2 with TRBJ2-5; D is undetermined. This CDR3 contains 15 residues. Germline V gives CDR1 SGHTA, CDR2 FQGNSA. The V end was cut by 1 base, the J end by 2 bases, with 11 bases between. The CDR3 nucleotides read TGTGCCAGCAGCTTAGAGCCCCGAAATCAAGAGACCCAGTACTTC. It yields the protein CASSLEPRNQETQYF.